Listed below are T cell receptor beta chains from one sample, sequenced in a study of sequential checkpoint blockade in melanoma. The protocol was immunoSEQ multiplex PCR, while the TCRdb copy is restricted to in-frame clones and leaves out a portion. The table has under 15,000 clones, more than 70% seen once; the top ten hold 50%. Sample: CD8+ T cells sorted from blood (inferred from file names), taken from a patient given nivolumab and ipilimumab in sequence. These receptors all come from a human patient with melanoma. Some clones in this sample may be carry-over from other donors' samples. Both conserved end residues are part of each CDR3. D genes are given only for firm matches. Not all rows give a size; the values are once, few, many and, for expanded clones, a class.

>TRBD1|TRBV27|-|TRBJ2-1
TGTGCCAGCAGTTCCGGGACAGGGGGGTACAATGAGCAGTTCTTC
CASSSGTGGYNEQFF
>TRBD1|TRBV5-4|-|TRBJ1-2
TGTGCCAGCAGCTTGGGGGTTTCGGGACAGGGTTACTATGGCTACACCTTC
CASSLGVSGQGYYGYTF
>-|TRBV20-1|-|TRBJ1-1
TGCAGCCTTCGTGGAGGTTCCGCTTTCTTT
CSLRGGSAFF
>TRBD2|TRBV11-2|few|TRBJ2-1
TGTGCCAGCAACCGCGGGGGGGGCCGCGACAATGAGCAGTTCTTC
CASNRGGGRDNEQFF
>-|TRBV7-9|once|TRBJ1-1
TGTGCCAGCAGCCATCGCAGGGGGAACACTGAAGCTTTCTTT
CASSHRRGNTEAFF
>-|TRBV7-2|once|TRBJ2-7
TGTGCCAGCAGCTCATGGTCGGGACATAACTACGAGCAGTACTTC
CASSSWSGHNYEQYF
>-|TRBV27|-|TRBJ1-1
TGTGCCAGCAGTCCTACACCCACCGGGACTGAAGCTTTCTTT
CASSPTPTGTEAFF
>TRBD1|TRBV28|once|TRBJ1-2
TGTGCCAGCAGTCCACGGACAGGGCACTATAACTATGGCTACACCTTC
CASSPRTGHYNYGYTF
>-|TRBV9|-|TRBJ1-2
TGTGCCAGCAGCGTAGGGCGGGGTGGCTACACCTTC
CASSVGRGGYTF
>-|TRBV13|-|TRBJ1-1
TGTGCCAGCAGAGCGCGGGGGGGGCTTCTTGAAGCTTTCTTT
CASRARGGLLEAFF
>-|TRBV22-1|-|TRBJ2-6
TGTCCTGGGAGCTGCATCAGAAGCGAACAAAGTCGGGCCAACGTCCTGACTTTC
CPGSCIRSEQSRANVLTF
>TRBD2|TRBV5-1|-|TRBJ2-1
TGCGCCAGCAGCCCCACTAGCGGGGGCTATGAGCAGTTCTTC
CASSPTSGGYEQFF
>TRBD1|TRBV5-1|-|TRBJ2-7
TGCGCCAGCAGCCCCGGGACAGGGCGGATTGTAGTCTACGAGCAGTACTTC
CASSPGTGRIVVYEQYF
>-|TRBV19|once|TRBJ1-1
TGTGCCAGTAGAGAGGGCCTGATCACTGAAGCTTTCTTT
CASREGLITEAFF
>-|TRBV7-8|-|TRBJ2-1
TGTGCCAGCAGCAGAAGCGATGAGCAGTTCTTC
CASSRSDEQFF
>-|TRBV6-1|few|TRBJ2-5
TGTGCCAGCAGTGAAACGGTAGGGGAAGAGACCCAGTACTTC
CASSETVGEETQYF
>-|TRBV4-2|-|TRBJ2-1
TGTGCCAGCAGCCAAGATCGGACAAAACCCTACAATGAGCAGTTCTTC
CASSQDRTKPYNEQFF
>-|TRBV4-3|-|TRBJ1-2
TGCGCCAGCAGCCAAGATGTTCAGACTAACTATGGCTACACCTTC
CASSQDVQTNYGYTF
>TRBD1|TRBV9|large|TRBJ1-1
TGTGCCAGCAGCGCTTCTTGGACAGGAAACACTGAAGCTTTCTTT
CASSASWTGNTEAFF
>TRBD2|TRBV6-4|-|TRBJ2-7
TGTGCCAGCAGTGAAGGAGCGGGGGCAACCTACGAGCAGTACTTC
CASSEGAGATYEQYF
>-|TRBV7-3|-|TRBJ2-7
TGTGCCAGCAGAGCGGACAGTTCCTACGAGCAGTACTTC
CASRADSSYEQYF
>TRBD1|TRBV27|-|TRBJ1-5
TGTGCCAGCAGTCTGACAGGGCGGAATCAGCCCCAGCATTTT
CASSLTGRNQPQHF
>TRBD1|TRBV28|few|TRBJ2-7
TGTGCCAGCAGTATACAGGGGGCAAATAACGAGCAGTACTTC
CASSIQGANNEQYF
>TRBD2|TRBV7-2|-|TRBJ2-3
TGTGCCAGCAGCCGGGGACTAGCGGGGGGGATAGACACAGATACGCAGTATTTT
CASSRGLAGGIDTDTQYF